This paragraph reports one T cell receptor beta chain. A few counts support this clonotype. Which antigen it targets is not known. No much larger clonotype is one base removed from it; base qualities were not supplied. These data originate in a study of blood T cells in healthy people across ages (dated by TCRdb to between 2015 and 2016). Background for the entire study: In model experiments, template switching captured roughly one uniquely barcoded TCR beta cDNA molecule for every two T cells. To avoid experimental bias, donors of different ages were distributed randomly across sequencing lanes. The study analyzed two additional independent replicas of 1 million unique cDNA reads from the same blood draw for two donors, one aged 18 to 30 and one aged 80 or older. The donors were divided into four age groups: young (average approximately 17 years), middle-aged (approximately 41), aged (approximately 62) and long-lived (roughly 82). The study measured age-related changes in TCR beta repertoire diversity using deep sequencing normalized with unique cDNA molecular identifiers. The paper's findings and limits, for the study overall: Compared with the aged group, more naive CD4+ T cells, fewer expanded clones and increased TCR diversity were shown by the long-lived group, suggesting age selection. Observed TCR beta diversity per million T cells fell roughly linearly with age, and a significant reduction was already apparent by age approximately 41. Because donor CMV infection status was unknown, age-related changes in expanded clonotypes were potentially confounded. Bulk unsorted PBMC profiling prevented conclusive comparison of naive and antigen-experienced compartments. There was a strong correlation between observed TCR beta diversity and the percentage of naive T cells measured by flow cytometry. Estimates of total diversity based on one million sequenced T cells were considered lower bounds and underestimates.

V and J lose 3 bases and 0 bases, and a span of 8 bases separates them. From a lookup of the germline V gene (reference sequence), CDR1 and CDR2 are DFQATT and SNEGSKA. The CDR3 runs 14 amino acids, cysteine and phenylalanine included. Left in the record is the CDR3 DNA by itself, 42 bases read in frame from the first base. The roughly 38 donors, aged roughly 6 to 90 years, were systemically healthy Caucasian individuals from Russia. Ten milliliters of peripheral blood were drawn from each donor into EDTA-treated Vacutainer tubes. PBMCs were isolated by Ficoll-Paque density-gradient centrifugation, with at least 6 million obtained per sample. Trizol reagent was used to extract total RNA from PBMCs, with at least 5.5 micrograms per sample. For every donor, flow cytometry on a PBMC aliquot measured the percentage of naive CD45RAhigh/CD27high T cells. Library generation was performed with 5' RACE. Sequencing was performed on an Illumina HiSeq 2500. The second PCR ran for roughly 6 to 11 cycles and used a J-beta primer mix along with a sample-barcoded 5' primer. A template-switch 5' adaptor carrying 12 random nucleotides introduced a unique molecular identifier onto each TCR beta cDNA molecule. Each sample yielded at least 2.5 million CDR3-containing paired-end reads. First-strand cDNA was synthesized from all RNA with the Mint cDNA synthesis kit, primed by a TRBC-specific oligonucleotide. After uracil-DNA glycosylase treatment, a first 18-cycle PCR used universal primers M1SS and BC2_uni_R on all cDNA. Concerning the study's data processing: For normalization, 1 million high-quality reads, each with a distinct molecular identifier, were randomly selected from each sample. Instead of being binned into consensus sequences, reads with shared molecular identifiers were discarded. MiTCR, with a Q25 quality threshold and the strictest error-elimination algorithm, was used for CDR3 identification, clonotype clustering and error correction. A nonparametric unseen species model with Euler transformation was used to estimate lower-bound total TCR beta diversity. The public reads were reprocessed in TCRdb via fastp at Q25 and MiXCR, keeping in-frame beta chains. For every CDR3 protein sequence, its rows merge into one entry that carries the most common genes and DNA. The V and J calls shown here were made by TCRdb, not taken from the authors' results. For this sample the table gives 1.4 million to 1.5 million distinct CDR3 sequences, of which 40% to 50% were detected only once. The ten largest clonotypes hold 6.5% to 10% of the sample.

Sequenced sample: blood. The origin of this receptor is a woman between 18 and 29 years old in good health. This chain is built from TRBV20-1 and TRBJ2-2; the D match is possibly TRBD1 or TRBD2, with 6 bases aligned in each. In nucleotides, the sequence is TGCAGTGCTAGGGAGGGGGCGAACACCGGGGAGCTGTTTTTT. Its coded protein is CSAREGANTGELFF.